The TCR beta chain described here comes from a study of blood T cell repertoires in COVID-19. For the study at large: Specimens from acute and convalescent COVID-19 originated in the United States, Italy and Spain. PBMCs, B-cell-depleted T cells, or T cells were the source of the cDNA or gDNA that made up the material.

In the original workflow: From reference gene primer amplification, estimates of nucleated cell counts were derived. The repertoire was sequenced with immunoSEQ multiplex PCR; TCRdb's copy has only in-frame clones and lacks some. Clone size and the V and J calls come from that table; the DNA yielded D and trimming. Of around 72,000 clones in the sample, 81% are singletons; the top ten hold 20%. Germline V lookup: CDR1 MNHNY, CDR2 SVGAGI (reference sequence). V shed 7 bases and J 4 bases; nucleotides not matched to a gene: 9. The CDR3 has 14 amino acids. This receptor was identified in a woman in her 70s with acute or convalescent COVID-19. The sample comprised peripheral blood. The genes are TRBV6-6 and TRBJ1-1, with 7 bases fitting TRBD1. CDR3: CASTPQGSSTEAFF. For the CDR3, the DNA is TGTGCCAGCACCCCACAGGGGTCGAGCACTGAAGCTTTCTTT.